Listed here are 24 T cell receptor beta chains from one sample, sequenced in a study of Ad26.COV2.S vaccination and SARS-CoV-2 variants (dated by TCRdb to the early 2020s). Interpreted using the paper, the treatment or condition label stands for: some 20 received Ad26.COV2.S at low or high dose, single or two shots; 5 received placebo; per-sample allocation not given. For vaccine and placebo recipients, repertoires were sequenced using samples collected on day 63 after the first injection. The library relied on the immunoSEQ multiplex PCR assay. Held by TCRdb, this immuneACCESS table contains in-frame sequences only and omits some clones. Under half of the omission traces to an unresolved V gene where checked; the cause of the rest is unknown. A total of about 390,000 clones appear in this sample, 70% to 90% of them only once. 3% to 4.5% of the sample belongs to the ten largest clones. The sample was peripheral blood, taken in a trial of Ad26.COV2.S vaccine versus placebo. The origin of the receptors is a person aged 18-60 years who received the Ad26.COV2.S COVID-19 vaccine or a placebo.

The V call is TRBV6-5, the J call TRBJ2-1; D not certain. This CDR3 has 15 residues. V lost 8 bases and J lost 8, with 22 bases in between. The germline CDR1 and CDR2 sequences are MNHEY and SVGAGI. CDR3 sequence reads: CASSSATSGGDEQFF. The DNA of the CDR3 is TGTGCCAGCTCCTCCGCGACCTCGGGCGGCGATGAGCAGTTCTTC.

The table lists this clone with a count of one. The gene calls are TRBV5-8 and TRBJ2-7, with D tentatively TRBD1 (6 bases). The V and J ends lost 3 bases and 0 bases respectively, with 13 bases between them. The germline gives CDR1 SGHTS, CDR2 YDEGEE. CDR3 size: 15 residues. Here the CDR3 reads CASSSRTAASYEQYF. The CDR3 DNA is TGTGCCAGCAGCTCAAGGACAGCAGCCTCCTACGAGCAGTACTTC.

The J gene is TRBJ2-7, the V gene TRBV6-5; D is perhaps TRBD1 (5 bases). The CDR3 runs 13 residues. Germline CDR1 and CDR2: MNHEY and SVGAGI. V was pared by 6 bases and J by 1 base, with 10 bases between. The CDR3 is CASRPSGSYEQYF. CDR3 nucleotides: TGTGCCAGCAGACCTTCAGGGTCCTACGAGCAGTACTTC.

CDR3 DNA: TGTGCCAGTAGTAGGGGGACGGACCAAGAGACCCAGTACTTC. It yields the protein CASSRGTDQETQYF. The chain joins TRBV19 to TRBJ2-5; D may correspond to TRBD1 or TRBD2 (5 bases each). The V and J ends lost 4 bases and 0 bases respectively, with 9 bases between them. The length of the CDR3 is 14 residues. Germline CDR1 LNHDA, CDR2 SQIVND (reference sequence).

The chain joins TRBV7-9 to TRBJ1-2; 7 nucleotides agree with TRBD1. The V segment lost 5 bases and the J segment 2 bases; nucleotides outside the gene matches: 5. The CDR3 covers 14 residues. Germline V gene lookup returns CDR1 SEHNR and CDR2 FQNEAQ (reference sequence). The CDR3 loop is CASSPMGQNYGYTF. The CDR3 coding sequence is TGTGCCAGCAGCCCCATGGGACAGAACTATGGCTACACCTTC. The full variable domain, with the rest looked up from reference TRBV7-9 and TRBJ1-2, is DTGVSQNPRHKITKRGQNVTFRCDPISEHNRLYWYRQTLGQGPEFLTYFQNEAQLEKSRLLSDRFSAERPKGSFSTLEIQRTEQGDSAMYLCASSPMGQNYGYTFGSGTRLTVV.

V is TRBV19 and J is TRBJ1-3; D possibly corresponds to TRBD1 (5 bases). The CDR3 contains 14 residues. CDR1 is LNHDA, CDR2 SQIVND, per germline (reference sequence). The germline V and J ends were trimmed by 3 bases and 3 bases, with 9 bases remaining between them. CDR3 sequence reads: CASSIMGLGNTIYF. CDR3 in DNA: TGTGCCAGTAGTATTATGGGGCTTGGAAACACCATATATTTT.

This clone has just a few counts. V and J are TRBV18 and TRBJ1-5; D unclear. Between the trimmed V and J ends, which lost 6 bases and 11 bases, there was a span of 20 bases. Germline V gene lookup returns CDR1 KGHSH and CDR2 LQKENI. The CDR3 extends over 14 amino acids. The chain's CDR3 is CASSPTQGMGSQHF. CDR3 nucleotides: TGTGCCAGCTCCCCTACCCAAGGGATGGGGTCCCAGCATTTT.

The chain is built from TRBV6-5 and TRBJ1-2, with unresolved D. Germline CDR1 reads MNHEY; CDR2 reads SVGAGI. The length of the CDR3 is 12 residues. V was cut by 6 bases and J by 4 bases, with 9 bases left in between. In DNA, the CDR3 is TGTGCCAGCAGCGGAAGCACCTATGGCTACACCTTC. Protein sequence: CASSGSTYGYTF.

This chain's CDR3 is CASSSSGHYGYTF. CDR3 coding DNA: TGTGCCAGCAGCTCCTCGGGCCACTATGGCTACACCTTC. V and J are TRBV5-4 and TRBJ1-2; D remains ambiguous. The CDR3 loop spans 13 amino acids. The V end was cut by 3 bases, the J end by 3 bases, with 9 bases between. Germline V gene lookup returns CDR1 SGHNT and CDR2 YYREEE (reference sequence).

A note on this clone: An end of the junction does not agree with germline; a read error may underlie this. The chain couples TRBV7-2 to TRBJ1-1; no clear D gene. This CDR3 contains 17 residues. The germline gives CDR1 SGHTA, CDR2 FQGNSA. CDR3 sequence: CASSLADRWTVNTEAFF. The CDR3 nucleotides read TGTGCCAGCAGCCTAGCAGACCGATGGACCGTGAACACTGAAGCTTTCTTT. Full variable domain (rest looked up from reference TRBV7-2 and TRBJ1-1): GAGVSQSPSNKVTEKGKDVELRCDPISGHTALYWYRQSLGQGLEFLIYFQGNSAPDKSGLPSDRFSAERTGGSVSTLTIQRTQQEDSAVYLCASSLADRWTVNTEAFFGQGTRLTVV.

The chain combines TRBV5-4 with TRBJ1-2; perhaps TRBD1 as D (6 bases). The CDR3 is made up of 14 amino acids. Germline V gene lookup returns CDR1 SGHNT and CDR2 YYREEE (reference sequence). Trimming cost V 8 bases and J 4 bases, with 18 bases left between them. The CDR3 nucleotides are TGTGCCAGTAGTCGGGAGGGACACATCTATGGCTACACCTTC. It encodes CASSREGHIYGYTF.

The chain carries TRBV5-4 and TRBJ2-6, with D hard to call. Trimming took 1 base from V and 2 from J, leaving 13 bases between them. CDR1 SGHNT and CDR2 YYREEE come from the germline V gene (reference sequence). The CDR3 covers 17 residues. As DNA, the CDR3 is TGTGCCAGCAGCTTGCCCACGACGGCGACTGGGGCCAACGTCCTGACTTTC. This codes for CASSLPTTATGANVLTF.

This sequence joins TRBV18 and TRBJ2-7; no definite D call. V was pared by 3 bases and J by 5 bases, with 8 bases between. This CDR3 has 12 amino acids. CDR1 and CDR2 (germline): KGHSH, LQKENI. The CDR3 reads CASSPSLDEQYF. The CDR3 nucleotides are TGTGCCAGCTCACCCTCACTCGACGAGCAGTACTTC.

The chain carries TRBV7-9 and TRBJ1-1, with 7 positions matching TRBD1. Germline CDR1 and CDR2: SEHNR and FQNEAQ (reference sequence). This CDR3 is 13 amino acids long. V dropped 3 bases and J dropped 5; count of bases not matched to a gene: 3. In DNA, the CDR3 is TGTGCCAGCAGCTTTGGCAGGGGGACTGAAGCTTTCTTT. Its protein is CASSFGRGTEAFF.

The chain employs TRBV3-1 (or the pseudogene TRBV3-2) and TRBJ1-4, with 7 bases matching TRBD1. The length of the CDR3 is 15 residues. V was clipped by 1 base and J by 5 bases; unmatched bases: 4. Germline assignment: CDR1 LGHDT and CDR2 YNNKEL (reference sequence). CDR3 nucleotides: TGTGCCAGCAGCCAAGCAGGGGGGTTGAATGAAAAACTGTTTTTT. It yields the protein CASSQAGGLNEKLFF.

The chain links TRBV19 to TRBJ1-3; D gene ambiguous. Trimming shortened V by 2 bases and J by 1 base, and 6 bases separated the two germline ends. Looked up from germline, CDR1 is LNHDA and CDR2 is SQIVND (reference sequence). The CDR3 is 14 residues long. CDR3 region: CASSIQESGNTIYF. DNA of the CDR3: TGTGCCAGTAGTATACAGGAGTCTGGAAACACCATATATTTT.

The gene calls are TRBV5-4 and TRBJ2-3; TRBD2 agrees at 7 bases. Germline V gene data show CDR1 as SGHNT and CDR2 as YYREEE (reference sequence). CDR3 length: 16 amino acids. Germline trimming cut 0 bases from V and 4 bases from J; bases unmatched to any gene: 8. The CDR3 region is CASSLGPGGRADTQYF. The CDR3 DNA reads TGTGCCAGCAGCTTGGGTCCGGGGGGTAGGGCAGATACGCAGTATTTT.

The J gene is TRBJ1-2, the V gene TRBV19; 9 positions agree with TRBD1. After removal of 6 bases from V and 7 bases from J, the junction contained 3 bases not matched to a gene. CDR1 and CDR2 from the germline V gene are LNHDA and SQIVND (reference sequence). There are 12 residues in the CDR3. In DNA form, the CDR3 reads TGTGCCAGTAGCTGGACAGGGGCTGGCTACACCTTC. Translating it yields CASSWTGAGYTF.

The V and J genes are TRBV23-1 and TRBJ1-2; 7 bases align to TRBD1. TRBV23-1 is flagged as an ORF with uncertain function. After removal of 9 bases from V and 9 bases from J, the junction contained 13 bases not matched to a gene. CDR3 length: 13 amino acids. The CDR3 sequence: CARTTGIGRSYTF. The CDR3 DNA is TGCGCCAGGACGACAGGGATTGGTAGGAGCTACACCTTC.

The chain carries TRBV7-9 and TRBJ2-4; D is possibly TRBD2 (5 bases). Germline V CDR1 and CDR2: SEHNR, FQNEAQ (reference sequence). The CDR3 loop spans 16 amino acids. V lost 5 bases to trimming and J lost 8 bases, with 22 bases between them. The CDR3 nucleotides read TGTGCCAGCAGCCCTACACCTGGACGGGTGAGGGACATTCAGTACTTC. Protein product: CASSPTPGRVRDIQYF.

The rearrangement links TRBV6-5 to TRBJ1-2; 10 bases match TRBD1. The CDR3 covers 14 residues. The V gene end was trimmed by 6 bases and the J gene end by 2 bases; junction bases not matched to a gene: 3. Germline V gene data show CDR1 as MNHEY and CDR2 as SVGAGI. The CDR3 sequence is CASSLGQGNYGYTF. DNA of the CDR3: TGTGCCAGCAGCTTGGGACAGGGGAACTATGGCTACACCTTC.

The rearrangement links TRBV7-6 to TRBJ2-3; unclear D gene. The CDR3 is 14 amino acids. Germline-derived CDR1 and CDR2 are SGHVS and FNYEAQ. Between the trimmed V and J ends, which lost 3 bases and 0 bases, there was a span of 7 bases. The CDR3 region has the DNA TGTGCCAGCAGCTTGACGATTAGCACAGATACGCAGTATTTT. Residues: CASSLTISTDTQYF.

This clone has just one count. The rearrangement joins TRBV7-9 to TRBJ1-4, with TRBD1 matching over 10 bases. Germline CDR1 SEHNR, CDR2 FQNEAQ (reference sequence). The CDR3 extends over 17 amino acids. J was trimmed by 8 bases and V by 1 base; bases with no gene match: 10. The CDR3, as DNA: TGTGCCAGCAGCTTAGTACTCAGACAGGGGGCGGTGGAAAAACTGTTTTTT. This encodes CASSLVLRQGAVEKLFF.

V is TRBV27 and J is TRBJ2-7; D is possibly TRBD1 (5 bases). The CDR3 consists of 13 residues. The germline gives CDR1 MNHEY, CDR2 SMNVEV (reference sequence). The V end lost 2 bases, the J end lost 3 bases, and 8 bases lay between the germline ends. DNA of the CDR3: TGTGCCAGCAGTTTACTCCAGGGCTACGAGCAGTACTTC. Its translation: CASSLLQGYEQYF.